What follows are 6 T cell receptor beta chains derived from one specimen sequenced in a study of cytomegalovirus exposure and HLA in healthy donors. The PCR used 60 Vbeta and 13 Jbeta primers. Assay used: immunoSEQ multiplex PCR; TCRdb lists only in-frame clones, some missing. Recorded here are around 50,000 clones; the top ten clones represent approximately 7%. The sample taken for sequencing was PBMCs. Source of these receptors: a woman aged 40 to 50 in good health and CMV-seronegative.

V is TRBV6-5 and J is TRBJ1-2, with D maybe TRBD1 (5 bases). CDR3 size: 12 residues. Germline assignment: CDR1 MNHEY and CDR2 SVGAGI. Deletions cut 8 bases from V and 5 bases from J, with 12 bases between. In DNA, the CDR3 is TGTGCCAGCGCCCGGGGGACGTATGGCTACACCTTC. Translated, it gives CASARGTYGYTF.

The V gene is TRBV18, the J gene TRBJ1-3; the match to TRBD1 covers 8 bases. The CDR3 consists of 15 residues. After removal of 3 bases from V and 4 bases from J, the junction contained 5 bases not matched to a gene. Germline CDR1 reads KGHSH; CDR2 reads LQKENI. CDR3 amino acids: CASSPGTGSGNTIYF. The CDR3 DNA is TGTGCCAGCTCACCGGGGACAGGTTCAGGAAACACCATATATTTT.

The chain is built from TRBV19 and TRBJ1-5, with no clear D. CDR1 LNHDA and CDR2 SQIVND come from the germline V gene (reference sequence). The V end was cut by 0 bases, the J end by 5 bases, with 5 bases between. This CDR3 spans 13 amino acids. The CDR3 is CASSIDDYQPQHF. DNA for the CDR3: TGTGCCAGTAGTATAGATGACTATCAGCCCCAGCATTTT.

The chain employs TRBV10-3 and TRBJ2-7; a weak D match, TRBD1 (6 bases). CDR1 is ENHRY and CDR2 is SYGVKD in the germline V gene. CDR3 length equals 13 residues. V dropped 3 bases and J dropped 6 bases, with 12 bases sitting between them. CDR3 bases: TGTGCCATCAGTGAAACAGGGATGGGCGAGCAGTACTTC. Its translation: CAISETGMGEQYF.

The chain is built from TRBV2 and TRBJ2-2; D is perhaps TRBD2 (6 bases). The CDR3 loop spans 16 amino acids. CDR1 SNHLY and CDR2 FYNNEI come from the germline V gene. V shed 2 bases and J shed 0 bases, with 10 bases lying between them. CDR3 amino acids: CASSELSGANTGELFF. CDR3 DNA sequence: TGTGCCAGCAGTGAACTTAGCGGTGCGAACACCGGGGAGCTGTTTTTT.

As for this clone: The same CDR3 is also encoded by other DNA sequences in this sample. The genes are TRBV30 and TRBJ2-1; no clear D. This CDR3 contains 13 residues. Trimming stripped 2 bases from V and 6 bases from J, with 11 bases between. Germline lookup yields CDR1 GTSNPN and CDR2 SVGIG (reference sequence). This CDR3 reads CAWSPMGINEQFF. DNA for the CDR3: TGTGCCTGGAGTCCAATGGGCATCAATGAGCAGTTCTTC.